This T cell receptor (beta chain) came from a study of CD8+CD57+ T cells in acquired aplastic anemia. Across the whole study: For CD4+ cells, healthy donors had an average of approximately 9.8 million reads.

Study-level points and caveats: Patients and controls shared over 25 CD8+ CDR3 sequences, highly expressed in patients. Patients and controls were not found to differ significantly in CD8+ Simpson's diversity.

The V gene lost 6 bases and the J gene lost 0 bases, with 15 bases spanning the gap. CDR3 length: 15 residues. Germline-derived CDR1 and CDR2 are MGHDK and SYGVNS. Genomic DNA, the template, was used for profiling of the TCR beta VDJ and CDR3. From the reads, TCRdb called clonotypes with MiXCR, one entry per CDR3 protein. The data show roughly 86,000 distinct CDR3 sequences, with approximately 46% seen just once and approximately 60% held by the top ten. Comments on this clonotype: Its antigen is as yet unknown.

The sequencing sample was made of sorted CD4+, CD8+, or CD8+CD57+ T cells (not recorded which) from PBMCs. V and J are TRBV25-1 and TRBJ2-7, with D possibly matching TRBD1 (5 bases). This sequence was found in a human donor in good health, serving as a control. The CDR3 DNA reads TGTGCCAGCAGCTTCGACAGAACAAGCTCCTACGAGCAGTACTTC. Protein: CASSFDRTSSYEQYF.